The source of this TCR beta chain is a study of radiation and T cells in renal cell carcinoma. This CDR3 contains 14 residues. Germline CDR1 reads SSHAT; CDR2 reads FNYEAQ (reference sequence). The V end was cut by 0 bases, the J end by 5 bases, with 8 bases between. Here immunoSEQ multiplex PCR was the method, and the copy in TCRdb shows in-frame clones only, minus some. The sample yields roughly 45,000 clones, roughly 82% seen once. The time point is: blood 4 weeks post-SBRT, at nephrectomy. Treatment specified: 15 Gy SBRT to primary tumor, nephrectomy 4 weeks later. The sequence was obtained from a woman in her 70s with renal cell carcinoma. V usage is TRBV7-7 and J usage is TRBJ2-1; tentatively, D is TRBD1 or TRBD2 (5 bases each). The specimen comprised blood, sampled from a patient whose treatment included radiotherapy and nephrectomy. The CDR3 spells CASSLAGEDNEQFF. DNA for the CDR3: TGTGCCAGCAGCTTAGCGGGGGAAGACAATGAGCAGTTCTTC.